What follows are 21 T cell receptor beta chains derived from one specimen sequenced in a study of identical twins. One entry per CDR3 protein results from TCRdb running MiXCR on the 5' RACE reads. The profile shows about 330,000 distinct CDR3 sequences, 12% of them singletons. The same data also went into a second study, on yellow fever vaccine responses in identical twins.

Sequencing used CD8+ T cells sorted from blood. These receptors were collected from a woman aged 18-35 years in good health.

This clonotype occurred many times. The junction and the germline gene differ at one end; a read error may be behind it. The rearrangement joins TRBV5-1 to TRBJ2-3, with D possibly TRBD1 on 5 matching bases. Germline CDR1 is SGHRS and CDR2 is YFSETQ. CDR3 length: 14 residues. Here the CDR3 reads CASSLASGPDTQYF. The CDR3 bases are TGTGCCAGCAGCTTGGCGTCAGGGCCAGATACGCAGTATTTT.

This chain connects TRBV6-1 to TRBJ2-1; D uncertain. V lost 1 base and J lost 6, with 7 bases in between. Germline-derived CDR1 and CDR2 are MNHNS and SASEGT. This CDR3 is built from 13 residues. The CDR3 DNA reads TGTGCCAGCAGTGAAGAAGGGTCCAATGAGCAGTTCTTC. It specifies CASSEEGSNEQFF.

This clonotype has more than one count but fewer than ten. The rearrangement uses TRBV10-2 and TRBJ2-1; maybe TRBD2 (6 bases). This CDR3 is built from 14 residues. Trimming pared 7 bases from V and 4 bases from J, leaving 14 bases between. Germline values: CDR1 WSHSY, CDR2 SAAADI. The CDR3 DNA sequence: TGCGCCAGCAATAAGGCTAGCGATTACAATGAGCAGTTCTTC. Encoded protein: CASNKASDYNEQFF.

This clonotype showed up just a few times. The chain has TRBV12-3 or TRBV12-4 and TRBJ2-1; possibly TRBD2 for D (6 bases). The V gene lost 8 bases and the J gene lost 2 bases, with 10 bases spanning the gap. CDR3 size: 13 residues. CDR3 sequence (DNA): TGTGCCAGCTGCGGGGCAACCTACAATGAGCAGTTCTTC. Protein sequence: CASCGATYNEQFF.

The rearrangement joins TRBV15 to TRBJ2-1, with 13 nucleotides matching TRBD2. V lost 0 bases to trimming and J lost 9 bases; unmatched junction nucleotides: 8. This CDR3 comprises 17 residues. Germline V gene lookup returns CDR1 LNHNV and CDR2 YYDKDF (reference sequence). This chain's CDR3 is CATSRDLELAGGGEQFF. In DNA form, the CDR3 reads TGTGCCACCAGCAGAGATCTGGAACTAGCGGGAGGGGGTGAGCAGTTCTTC. Combining the CDR3 with reference TRBV15 and TRBJ2-1 gives the whole variable domain DAMVIQNPRYQVTQFGKPVTLSCSQTLNHNVMYWYQQKSSQAPKLLFHYYDKDFNNEADTPDNFQSRRPNTSFCFLDIRSPGLGDTAMYLCATSRDLELAGGGEQFFGPGTRLTVL.

The chain recombines TRBV15 with TRBJ2-5, with 12 bases that match TRBD2. The germline CDR1 and CDR2 sequences are LNHNV and YYDKDF (reference sequence). Losses at the gene ends were 4 bases for V and 1 base for J; bases not matched to a gene: 16. CDR3 size: 20 residues. CDR3 nucleotide sequence: TGTGCCACCAGCACAAACCGACTAGCGGGAGAAGGCCCGTTCCAAGAGACCCAGTACTTC. It yields the protein CATSTNRLAGEGPFQETQYF.

This clonotype showed up just a few times. The chain has TRBV7-6 and TRBJ2-1, with D tentatively TRBD1 (5 bases). Trimming removed 3 bases at V and 1 base at J, with 19 bases between. This CDR3 has 18 residues. CDR1 is SGHVS and CDR2 is FNYEAQ in the germline V gene. CDR3 in amino acids: CASSFRSFQGTSYNEQFF. CDR3 nucleotides: TGTGCCAGCAGCTTTAGGTCTTTCCAGGGTACTTCCTACAATGAGCAGTTCTTC.

The chain is built from TRBV7-6 and TRBJ2-7, with 12 bases aligning to TRBD2. The ends lost 0 bases at V and 4 bases at J; junction bases unmatched: 7. Germline V gene sequence: CDR1 SGHVS, CDR2 FNYEAQ. The CDR3 loop spans 17 amino acids. The CDR3 nucleotides are TGTGCCAGCAGCTTAGCCCAACTAGCGGGAGGAATATACGAGCAGTACTTC. As protein: CASSLAQLAGGIYEQYF.

This clonotype was recorded a few times. The gene calls are TRBV27 and TRBJ1-2; maybe TRBD1 (6 bases). V was pared by 4 bases and J by 5 bases, with 14 bases between. The CDR3 covers 14 residues. Germline V gene data show CDR1 as MNHEY and CDR2 as SMNVEV (reference sequence). CDR3 nucleotides: TGTGCCAGCAGTTGGGGAGGGGGTTTTTATGGCTACACCTTC. It encodes CASSWGGGFYGYTF.

This clonotype was picked up many times. The gene calls are TRBV15 and TRBJ2-5; 8 bases fit TRBD1. Germline V CDR1 and CDR2: LNHNV, YYDKDF (reference sequence). The J segment lost 5 bases and the V segment lost 0 bases, leaving 5 bases of the junction unmatched. The CDR3 totals 15 residues. Here the CDR3 DNA reads TGTGCCACCAGCAGAGACCTTGACAGGGGTGAGACCCAGTACTTC. It encodes CATSRDLDRGETQYF.

This clonotype was seen only a few times. J is TRBJ2-7 and V is TRBV11-2; 8 bases agree with TRBD1. CDR1 and CDR2 (germline): SGHAT, FQNNGV. The CDR3 contains 14 residues. V lost 1 base and J lost 5; bases outside the gene matches: 4. CDR3 sequence: CASSLVSGGDEQYF. In DNA, the CDR3 is TGTGCCAGCAGCTTAGTGTCAGGGGGCGACGAGCAGTACTTC.

The chain employs TRBV7-9 and TRBJ2-7; no clear D. The CDR3 is 14 residues long. Germline V gives CDR1 SEHNR, CDR2 FQNEAQ (reference sequence). V was shortened by 1 base and J by 4 bases, with 11 bases between the two germline ends. CDR3 sequence: CASSLGSGGYEQYV. For the CDR3, the DNA is TGTGCCAGCAGCTTAGGATCGGGCGGATACGAGCAGTACGTC.

This clonotype was seen at least ten times. The gene calls are TRBV7-9 and TRBJ2-1; 8 bases agree with TRBD2. In germline, CDR1 is SEHNR, CDR2 FQNEAQ (reference sequence). The length of the CDR3 is 14 residues. V was pared by 7 bases and J by 3 bases, with 5 bases of the junction left unmatched. The CDR3 DNA follows: TGTGCCAGCACCAATAGCGGGGACTACAATGAGCAGTTCTTC. It yields the protein CASTNSGDYNEQFF.

This clonotype has ten or more counts. The chain couples TRBV9 to TRBJ2-1; a possible D gene is TRBD2 (5 bases). This CDR3 is 15 amino acids long. In germline, CDR1 is SGDLS, CDR2 YYNGEE. Trimming took 3 bases from V and 4 from J, leaving 14 bases between them. The DNA of the CDR3 is TGTGCCAGCAGCGCAGAGGGAGTTGGGTACAATGAGCAGTTCTTC. Amino acids: CASSAEGVGYNEQFF.

The rearrangement joins TRBV12-3 or TRBV12-4 to TRBJ2-1; D remains ambiguous. The CDR3 spans 13 residues. Trimming shortened V by 1 base and J by 6 bases, and 7 bases separated the two germline ends. CDR3 coding DNA: TGTGCCAGCAGTTTAGGGCCTAGCAATGAGCAGTTCTTC. Its translation: CASSLGPSNEQFF.

This clonotype occurred a few times. The chain recombines TRBV15 with TRBJ1-5; 11 bases agree with TRBD1. Germline V lookup: CDR1 LNHNV, CDR2 YYDKDF (reference sequence). The CDR3 consists of 14 residues. Unmatched junction bases numbered 2, after V lost 3 bases and J lost 7 bases. The CDR3 DNA sequence: TGTGCCACCAGCAGGGACAGGGGGCTGCAGCCCCAGCATTTT. It codes for CATSRDRGLQPQHF.

The count of this clonotype is one. The junction departs from the called germline gene at one end, perhaps through a read error. The chain has TRBV7-9 and TRBJ1-1; 7 bases agree with TRBD1. The CDR3 is 16 amino acids. Germline CDR1 and CDR2: SEHNR and FQNEAQ (reference sequence). CDR3 bases: TGTGCCAGCAGCTCGACAGGGTCTCGGATGAACTCTGAAGCTTTCTTT. This codes for CASSSTGSRMNSEAFF.

The chain carries TRBV2 and TRBJ2-1; D unresolved. V lost 8 bases and J 2 bases, leaving 4 bases between the germline ends. CDR3 length equals 11 residues. CDR1 and CDR2 from the germline V gene are SNHLY and FYNNEI. The CDR3 spells CASPAYNEQFF. DNA for the CDR3: TGTGCCAGCCCGGCCTACAATGAGCAGTTCTTC.

J is TRBJ2-2 and V is TRBV10-1; D unclear. Germline V lookup: CDR1 WNHNN, CDR2 SYGVQD (reference sequence). The V and J ends lost 3 bases and 2 bases respectively, with 4 bases between them. The CDR3 sequence is 13 residues long. CDR3 sequence: CASSDFNTGELFF. The DNA for the CDR3 is TGCGCCAGCAGTGATTTCAACACCGGGGAGCTGTTTTTT.

This rearrangement joins TRBV4-1 to TRBJ2-7; either TRBD1 or TRBD2 may fit D (6 bases each). The V and J ends lost 7 bases and 1 base respectively, with 14 bases between them. The CDR3 has 14 amino acids. From germline, CDR1 is MGHRA and CDR2 YSYEKL. The CDR3 nucleotides read TGCGCCAGCATGACGGGAGACAGGTCCTACGAGCAGTACGTC. This encodes CASMTGDRSYEQYV.

This clonotype was detected a few times. The chain combines TRBV27 with TRBJ2-5; D unresolved. V was cut by 9 bases and J by 2 bases, with 7 bases left in between. Germline CDR1 MNHEY, CDR2 SMNVEV (reference sequence). The CDR3 covers 11 residues. The CDR3 DNA follows: TGTGCCAGTGGAAGACAAGAGACCCAGTACTTC. This gives the protein CASGRQETQYF.